Below are 5 T cell receptor beta chains sequenced from a single sample in a study of T cell responses to AZD1222 COVID-19 vaccine. The repertoire was sequenced with immunoSEQ multiplex PCR; TCRdb's copy has only in-frame clones and lacks some. The table has 180,000 or so clones, around 92% seen once. Sequencing used peripheral blood, obtained 28 days after the second AZD1222 dose. Source of these receptors: an adult who received the AZD1222 COVID-19 vaccine.

This clone was picked up one time. The genes are TRBV5-1 and TRBJ2-7; TRBD2 matches at 10 bases. The CDR3 consists of 14 residues. After removal of 3 bases from V and 2 bases from J, the junction contained 2 bases not matched to a gene. CDR1 is SGHRS, CDR2 YFSETQ, per germline. The CDR3 region has the DNA TGCGCCAGCAGCTCTAGCGGGGGTACCTACGAGCAGTACTTC. It specifies CASSSSGGTYEQYF.

The chain couples TRBV3-1 (or the pseudogene TRBV3-2) to TRBJ1-1; TRBD1 matches at 11 bases. CDR1 and CDR2 (germline): LGHDT, YNNKEL (reference sequence). With 4 bases clipped from V and 4 bases from J, the junction kept 8 bases outside the gene matches. CDR3 size: 16 residues. The CDR3 DNA is TGTGCCAGCAGCCGGACAGGGGGCTCCTCGGTCACTGAAGCTTTCTTT. Translated: CASSRTGGSSVTEAFF.

The chain links TRBV7-8 to TRBJ2-5; 8 bases are a match to TRBD2. CDR3 size: 16 residues. The ends lost 1 base at V and 2 bases at J; junction bases unmatched: 6. CDR1 and CDR2 from the germline V gene are SGHVS and FQNEAQ. The CDR3 sequence is CASSLVPGGEQETQYF. The CDR3 coding sequence is TGTGCCAGCAGCTTAGTCCCGGGAGGGGAGCAAGAGACCCAGTACTTC.

The CDR3 sequence is CASSLALGQVTDTQYF. CDR3 coding DNA: TGTGCCAGCAGCTTAGCATTAGGGCAGGTCACAGATACGCAGTATTTT. This chain connects TRBV7-9 to TRBJ2-3; D call uncertain. Per germline, CDR1 SEHNR and CDR2 FQNEAQ (reference sequence). This CDR3 comprises 16 residues. Trimming stripped 0 bases from V and 2 bases from J, with 12 bases between.

The rearrangement joins TRBV7-9 to TRBJ2-5, with 8 nucleotides matching TRBD2. J gave up 1 base and V 6 bases, and 1 base lay outside the gene matches. This CDR3 comprises 13 residues. The germline V gene has CDR1 SEHNR and CDR2 FQNEAQ (reference sequence). CDR3 residues: CASRGLVQETQYF. In DNA form, the CDR3 reads TGTGCCAGCAGGGGACTAGTCCAAGAGACCCAGTACTTC. Using reference TRBV7-9 and TRBJ2-5 for the parts outside the CDR3, the full variable domain is DTGVSQNPRHKITKRGQNVTFRCDPISEHNRLYWYRQTLGQGPEFLTYFQNEAQLEKSRLLSDRFSAERPKGSFSTLEIQRTEQGDSAMYLCASRGLVQETQYFGPGTRLLVL.